This T cell receptor (beta chain) was captured by sequencing in a study of T cell changes during pregnancy in multiple sclerosis. Sequencing was performed with immunoSEQ multiplex PCR; in TCRdb, only in-frame clones are kept and a portion is missing. Of about 72,000 clones listed, roughly 91% are singletons. The CDR3 sequence is 18 residues long. The trim removed 0 bases at V and 7 bases at J, leaving 14 bases unmatched. Germline assignment: CDR1 SGHTA and CDR2 FQGNSA. The material sequenced was peripheral blood, taken in the third trimester of pregnancy. This rearrangement joins TRBV7-2 to TRBJ2-2; 7 bases fit TRBD2. The sequence was collected from a female donor in good health, enrolled as a control in a pregnancy study. DNA for the CDR3: TGTGCCAGCAGCTTAGCCCTATTGGGGGGGAGCCGGGACGGGGAGCTGTTTTTT. It is translated as CASSLALLGGSRDGELFF.